This is a list of T cell receptor beta chains from one sample in a study of T cell responses to AZD1222 COVID-19 vaccine. Data came from immunoSEQ multiplex PCR; TCRdb stores just in-frame clones and leaves some out. The data contain more than 70,000 clones, about 91% of them seen just once; the ten biggest clones take up around 30%. Sequencing was performed on peripheral blood, taken 28 days after the second AZD1222 dose. The receptors were sampled from an adult who received the AZD1222 COVID-19 vaccine. CDR3s include the opening cysteine and the closing phenylalanine or tryptophan. A D gene is named only where the DNA matches it firmly. Not every row has a clone size; where given, it reads once, few, many or a size class.

>TRBV28|-|TRBJ1-1|12|-
CASTLVGTEAFF
TGTGCCAGCACCCTCGTGGGCACTGAAGCTTTCTTT
>TRBV15|-|TRBJ1-1|15|once
CATSRDPRAGTEAFF
TGTGCCACCAGCAGAGATCCCAGGGCCGGAACTGAAGCTTTCTTT
>TRBV7-9|TRBD2|TRBJ2-1|17|once
CASSLPRRLAGYNEQFF
TGTGCCAGCAGCTTACCTCGCCGACTAGCGGGGTACAATGAGCAGTTCTTC
>TRBV12-3/TRBV12-4|-|TRBJ2-3|11|-
CASSFTDTQYF
TGTGCCAGCAGTTTCACAGATACGCAGTATTTT
>TRBV2|-|TRBJ2-1|14|-
CASSVSWTYNEQFF
TGTGCCAGCAGTGTATCCTGGACCTACAATGAGCAGTTCTTC
>TRBV21-1|-|TRBJ2-7|15|-
CASSDLGLAGHEQYF
TGTGCCAGCAGCGATCTAGGGCTAGCGGGACACGAGCAGTACTTC
>TRBV5-1|TRBD2|TRBJ2-3|15|-
CASSLGLATTDTQYF
TGCGCCAGCAGTCTGGGACTAGCCACCACAGATACGCAGTATTTT
>TRBV9|-|TRBJ2-7|13|-
CASSVQASDEQYF
TGTGCCAGCAGCGTCCAGGCGAGCGACGAGCAGTACTTC
>TRBV7-9|TRBD1|TRBJ2-1|14|-
CASSSPGTGNEQFF
TGTGCCAGCAGCTCTCCCGGGACAGGGAATGAGCAGTTCTTC
>TRBV25-1|TRBD2|TRBJ2-3|18|-
CASSEFGGRAPSTDTQYF
TGTGCCAGCAGTGAATTTGGCGGGAGGGCCCCTAGCACAGATACGCAGTATTTT
>TRBV5-1|-|TRBJ2-7|13|-
CASSLVRPGEQYF
TGCGCCAGCAGCTTGGTTAGGCCAGGAGAGCAGTACTTC
>TRBV6-4|-|TRBJ2-3|13|-
CASSEQGADTQYF
TGTGCCAGCAGTGAACAGGGCGCAGATACGCAGTATTTT
>TRBV5-1|-|TRBJ2-5|13|-
CASSWGQRETQYF
TGCGCCAGCAGCTGGGGACAAAGGGAGACCCAGTACTTC
>TRBV28|TRBD2|TRBJ2-5|15|-
CASSLRAGGLETQYF
TGTGCCAGCAGTTTGAGGGCGGGAGGGTTAGAGACCCAGTACTTC
>TRBV6-6|-|TRBJ1-5|18|-
CASSRYRPFSTSGQPQHF
TGTGCCAGCAGTCGCTATCGACCTTTCTCAACGTCGGGTCAGCCCCAGCATTTT
>TRBV5-1|-|TRBJ2-7|16|-
CASSLDGGEFGHEQYF
TGCGCCAGCAGCTTGGACGGGGGCGAGTTTGGCCACGAGCAGTACTTC
>TRBV5-1|-|TRBJ1-1|14|-
CASSVMGQNTEAFF
TGCGCCAGCAGCGTGATGGGGCAGAACACTGAAGCTTTCTTT
>TRBV30|-|TRBJ1-4|16|-
CAWSGLKVATNEKLFF
TGTGCCTGGAGCGGTTTAAAAGTTGCAACTAATGAAAAACTGTTTTTT
>TRBV4-1|TRBD2|TRBJ2-5|16|-
CASSQPGREKGETQYF
TGCGCCAGCAGCCAACCCGGGCGGGAGAAGGGGGAGACCCAGTACTTC
>TRBV6-2/TRBV6-3|TRBD2|TRBJ2-7|16|-
CASSYFTGRAIDEQYF
TGTGCCAGCAGTTACTTCACCGGGAGGGCCATCGACGAGCAGTACTTC
>TRBV11-3|TRBD1|TRBJ2-2|15|-
CASSRRGPNTGELFF
TGTGCCAGCAGCCGAAGGGGGCCGAACACCGGGGAGCTGTTTTTT
>TRBV19|TRBD2|TRBJ2-1|14|-
CASSIRAGAYEQFF
TGTGCCAGTAGTATAAGAGCGGGAGCTTATGAGCAGTTCTTC
>TRBV5-6|-|TRBJ1-1|13|-
CASSRRGNTEAFF
TGTGCCAGCAGTCGTAGGGGGAACACTGAAGCTTTCTTT
>TRBV6-5|-|TRBJ1-3|15|-
CASRTVLSSGNTIYF
TGTGCCAGCAGGACAGTCTTAAGCTCTGGAAACACCATATATTTT
>TRBV15|-|TRBJ2-2|15|-
CATSRDLVGTGELFF
TGTGCCACCAGCAGAGATTTGGTCGGAACCGGGGAGCTGTTTTTT
>TRBV30|-|TRBJ1-4|12|-
CAWSVPNEKLFF
TGTGCCTGGAGTGTACCTAATGAAAAACTGTTTTTT
>TRBV7-2|TRBD2|TRBJ2-3|16|-
CASTSRFGRALDTQYF
TGTGCCAGCACCTCCCGATTCGGGAGGGCCCTAGATACGCAGTATTTT
>TRBV5-1|TRBD2|TRBJ2-3|18|-
CASSLTAGGPSGADTQYF
TGCGCCAGCAGCTTGACGGCGGGAGGGCCCTCTGGCGCAGATACGCAGTATTTT
>TRBV28|-|TRBJ1-2|15|-
CASSFLGPRIYGYTF
TGTGCCAGCAGTTTCCTCGGGCCCCGAATCTATGGCTACACCTTC
>TRBV27|-|TRBJ2-1|15|-
CASHRGWQAYNEQFF
TGTGCCAGCCATCGGGGCTGGCAGGCCTACAATGAGCAGTTCTTC
>TRBV9|TRBD2|TRBJ2-7|17|once
CASSVDGGRVSSYEQYF
TGTGCCAGCAGCGTAGATGGCGGGAGGGTAAGCTCCTACGAGCAGTACTTC
>TRBV11-2|-|TRBJ2-7|14|-
CASSLDAWTYEQYF
TGTGCCAGCAGCTTAGATGCCTGGACCTACGAGCAGTACTTC
>TRBV5-4|TRBD1|TRBJ1-1|17|-
CASSLEQGRKRNTEAFF
TGTGCCAGCAGCTTGGAACAGGGGAGAAAAAGGAACACTGAAGCTTTCTTT
>TRBV28|TRBD1|TRBJ1-6|14|-
CASSLGRTGSPLHF
TGTGCCAGCAGTTTAGGACGGACAGGGTCACCCCTCCACTTT
>TRBV5-4|-|TRBJ2-5|13|-
CASSPTGIETQYF
TGTGCCAGCAGCCCTACAGGGATTGAGACCCAGTACTTC
>TRBV2|TRBD1|TRBJ1-5|13|-
CASSEGQGLPQHF
TGTGCCAGCAGTGAAGGACAGGGGCTGCCCCAGCATTTT
>TRBV7-2|-|TRBJ2-2|15|-
CASSPLQENTGELFF
TGTGCCAGCAGTCCCCTCCAGGAAAACACCGGGGAGCTGTTTTTT
>TRBV27|TRBD2|TRBJ2-7|14|-
CASSAGGLSYEQYF
TGTGCCAGCAGCGCGGGAGGTCTTTCCTACGAGCAGTACTTC
>TRBV3-1/TRBV3-2|-|TRBJ2-1|14|-
CASRDGTLYNEQFF
TGTGCCAGCCGCGACGGGACTCTCTACAATGAGCAGTTCTTC
>TRBV11-2|-|TRBJ2-6|17|-
CASTPLRGAAGANVLTF
TGTGCCAGCACCCCCCTCAGGGGCGCGGCTGGGGCCAACGTCCTGACTTTC
>TRBV5-1|TRBD2|TRBJ2-5|17|-
CASRGAGGDTTQETQYF
TGCGCCAGCAGGGGTGCGGGAGGGGATACGACTCAAGAGACCCAGTACTTC